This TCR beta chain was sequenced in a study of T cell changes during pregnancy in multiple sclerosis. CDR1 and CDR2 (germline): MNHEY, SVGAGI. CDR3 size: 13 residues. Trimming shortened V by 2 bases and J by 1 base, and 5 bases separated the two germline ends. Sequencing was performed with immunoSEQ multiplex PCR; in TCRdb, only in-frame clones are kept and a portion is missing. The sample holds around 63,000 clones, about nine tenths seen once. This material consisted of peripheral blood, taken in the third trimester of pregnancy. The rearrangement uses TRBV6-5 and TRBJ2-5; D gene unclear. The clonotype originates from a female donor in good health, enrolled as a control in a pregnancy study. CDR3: CASSYKRQETQYF. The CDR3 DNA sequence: TGTGCCAGCAGTTACAAGCGCCAAGAGACCCAGTACTTC.